This T cell receptor beta chain was sequenced during a study of identical twins. Regarding the study as a whole: Among out-of-frame alpha sequences shared by twins, low generation probability occurred in excess.

A universal primer site came from template switching; cDNA carried unique molecular identifiers. TCRdb reanalysed the 5' RACE reads using MiXCR and keeps one entry per CDR3 protein. The sample lists roughly 290,000 distinct CDR3 sequences; about 8.1% were seen once. The table lists this clonotype with many counts. The antigen is not known. The same sample was also studied in work on yellow fever vaccine responses in identical twins.

Sequenced input: memory (CD45RO+) T cells sorted from blood. The sequence was collected from a woman aged 18-29 years in good health.

CDR3 coding DNA: TGCGCCAGCAGCCCTGACGTGTCGATCGGCGAGACCCAGTACTTC. It specifies CASSPDVSIGETQYF. The chain couples TRBV5-1 to TRBJ2-5; D not resolved. This CDR3 spans 15 amino acids. Trimming removed 4 bases from V and 5 bases from J, with 18 bases in between. Germline-derived CDR1 and CDR2 are SGHRS and YFSETQ. Using reference TRBV5-1 and TRBJ2-5 for the parts outside the CDR3, the full variable domain is KAGVTQTPRYLIKTRGQQVTLSCSPISGHRSVSWYQQTPGQGLQFLFEYFSETQRNKGNFPGRFSGRQFSNSRSEMNVSTLELGDSALYLCASSPDVSIGETQYFGPGTRLLVL.